The entry below gives a single T cell receptor beta chain sequence along with its context. Assignments of participants to cohorts depended upon their own reported clinical history. This specimen belongs to a study of blood T cell repertoires in COVID-19. Under the authors' procedure: Amplification of reference gene primers was used by the study to estimate nucleated cell counts. Clones were read by immunoSEQ multiplex PCR, and TCRdb kept only the in-frame ones, dropping some. V and J calls and clone size follow that table, whereas D and trimming were derived from the DNA. The sample shows approximately 200,000 clones, roughly 86% of them seen only once. The germline CDR1 and CDR2 sequences are LGHNT and FRNRAP. The CDR3 extends over 14 amino acids. The V end lost 1 base, the J end lost 2 bases, and 8 bases lay between the germline ends.

The rearrangement uses TRBV12-5 and TRBJ1-2; a weak D match, TRBD1 (5 bases). The source material was PBMCs or T cells enriched from blood (not recorded which). The source of this sequence is a woman aged 25 to 39 who had recovered from COVID-19. The CDR3, as DNA: TGTGCTAGTGGTTTGGAACAGGACAACTATGGCTACACCTTC. Translation gives CASGLEQDNYGYTF.